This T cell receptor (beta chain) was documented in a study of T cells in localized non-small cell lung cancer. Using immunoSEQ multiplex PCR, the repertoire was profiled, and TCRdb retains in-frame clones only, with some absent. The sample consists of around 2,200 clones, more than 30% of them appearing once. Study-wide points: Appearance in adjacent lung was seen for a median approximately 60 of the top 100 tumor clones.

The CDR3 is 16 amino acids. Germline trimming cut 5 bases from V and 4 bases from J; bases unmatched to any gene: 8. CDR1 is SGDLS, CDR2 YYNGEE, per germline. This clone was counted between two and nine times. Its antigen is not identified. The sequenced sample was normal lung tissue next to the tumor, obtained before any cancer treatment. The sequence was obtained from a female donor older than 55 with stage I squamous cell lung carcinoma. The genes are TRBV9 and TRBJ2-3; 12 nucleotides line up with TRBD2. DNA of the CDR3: TGTGCCAGCAGTGAAGCGACTAGCGGGGGATCAGATACGCAGTATTTT. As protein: CASSEATSGGSDTQYF.